These 11 T cell receptor beta chains were all obtained from the same sample, sequenced in a study of cytomegalovirus exposure and HLA in healthy donors. 13 Jbeta primers and 60 Vbeta primers were used for the PCR. This table comes from immunoSEQ multiplex PCR, and its TCRdb copy is limited to in-frame clones, with some not included. The sample comprises under 150,000 clones, about four fifths of which are singletons, and approximately 1.1% rests with the top ten. Sequencing used PBMCs. The receptors derive from a male donor in good health and CMV-seronegative.

The chain joins TRBV9 to TRBJ1-1; the match to TRBD1 covers 7 bases. The J segment lost 4 bases and the V segment lost 6 bases, leaving 9 bases of the junction unmatched. The length of the CDR3 is 14 residues. Germline CDR1 is SGDLS and CDR2 is YYNGEE. The CDR3 coding sequence is TGTGCCAGCACCCCACCCACAGGGGCCACTGAAGCTTTCTTT. Translating gives CASTPPTGATEAFF.

J is TRBJ1-2 and V is TRBV4-2; 7 nucleotides align to TRBD1. Per the germline V gene, CDR1 is LGHNA and CDR2 is YNFKEQ. Trimming removed 1 base from V and 3 bases from J; junction bases left unmatched: 2. The CDR3 contains 14 residues. The CDR3 protein is CASSQVGGDYGYTF. The CDR3 DNA reads as TGTGCCAGCAGCCAAGTAGGGGGCGACTATGGCTACACCTTC.

The rearrangement uses TRBV27 and TRBJ2-2, with 9 bases identical to TRBD1. The germline V gene encodes CDR1 MNHEY and CDR2 SMNVEV (reference sequence). The CDR3 extends over 16 amino acids. The trim removed 5 bases at V and 4 bases at J, leaving 8 bases unmatched. CDR3 residues: CASSPYRGLFTGELFF. CDR3 bases: TGTGCCAGCAGTCCATACAGGGGGCTGTTCACCGGGGAGCTGTTTTTT.

V gene TRBV2 combines with J gene TRBJ1-2; 7 nucleotides agree with TRBD1. The germline V gene has CDR1 SNHLY and CDR2 FYNNEI. J lost 8 bases, V lost 9 bases, and 12 bases had no gene match. The CDR3 is 13 amino acids. The CDR3 DNA sequence: TGTGCCAGACACGGACAGGACGCGAGGGGCTACACCTTC. Translated, it gives CARHGQDARGYTF.

This clone was recorded once. V and J are TRBV9 and TRBJ2-7; 9 nucleotides agree with TRBD1. The CDR3 covers 14 residues. The J segment lost 5 bases and the V segment lost 3 bases, leaving 6 bases of the junction unmatched. CDR1 and CDR2 (germline): SGDLS, YYNGEE. The CDR3 coding sequence is TGTGCCAGCAGCGCCCGGGACAGGGCTCACGAGCAGTACTTC. Its protein is CASSARDRAHEQYF.

The chain couples TRBV9 to TRBJ2-5, with D possibly TRBD1 on 5 matching bases. Germline CDR1 SGDLS, CDR2 YYNGEE. The CDR3 is made up of 16 amino acids. Trimming removed 2 bases at V and 2 bases at J, with 16 bases between. As DNA, the CDR3 is TGTGCCAGCAGCGTGCCGCAGGGTACCGGTCAAGAGACCCAGTACTTC. As protein: CASSVPQGTGQETQYF.

The chain joins TRBV6-5 to TRBJ2-7; D may be TRBD1 (6 bases). V was clipped by 0 bases and J by 6 bases, with 12 bases between them. CDR1 is MNHEY and CDR2 is SVGAGI in the germline V gene. The CDR3 has 14 residues. Here the CDR3 reads CASSYSTGFSEQYF. In DNA, the CDR3 is TGTGCCAGCAGTTACTCAACAGGGTTTTCCGAGCAGTACTTC.

The chain joins TRBV9 to TRBJ1-1; 7 bases fit TRBD1. In germline, CDR1 is SGDLS, CDR2 YYNGEE. Trimming removed 3 bases from V and 1 base from J; junction bases left unmatched: 3. The length of the CDR3 is 14 residues. CDR3 protein: CASSARGANTEAFF. The CDR3 DNA reads TGTGCCAGCAGCGCCAGGGGGGCGAACACTGAAGCTTTCTTT. Complete variable domain (other parts from reference TRBV9 and TRBJ1-1): DSGVTQTPKHLITATGQRVTLRCSPRSGDLSVYWYQQSLDQGLQFLIQYYNGEERAKGNILERFSAQQFPDLHSELNLSSLELGDSALYFCASSARGANTEAFFGQGTRLTVV.

As DNA, the CDR3 is TGTGCCAGCAGTCCACAGGGGGTATACGAGCAGTACTTC. Translating gives CASSPQGVYEQYF. The rearrangement joins TRBV6-6 to TRBJ2-7, with 8 bases identical to TRBD1. Germline V gene data show CDR1 as MNHNY and CDR2 as SVGAGI (reference sequence). CDR3 length equals 13 residues. J was trimmed by 4 bases and V by 5 bases; bases with no gene match: 4.

This clone turned up a few times. At one end, the junction sequence differs from germline, possibly due to a read error. The V call is TRBV7-9, the J call TRBJ2-1; D is undetermined. The germline V gene has CDR1 SEHNR and CDR2 FQNEAQ (reference sequence). The CDR3 has 13 amino acids. The CDR3 bases are TGTTCCAGCAGTGACACCTCCTACAATGAGCAGTTCTTC. Its protein is CSSSDTSYNEQFF.

The chain is built from TRBV5-4 and TRBJ2-5; 12 positions match TRBD1. Germline-derived CDR1 and CDR2 are SGHNT and YYREEE (reference sequence). With V trimmed by 4 bases and J by 4 bases, 5 bases remained unmatched. The CDR3 is made up of 15 amino acids. The CDR3 nucleotides are TGTGCCAGCAGCGGGGGGGGACAGGGGGCAGAGACCCAGTACTTC. This encodes CASSGGGQGAETQYF.